The entry that follows covers one TCR beta chain sequence. This sample stems from a study of T cell changes during pregnancy in multiple sclerosis. TCRdb keeps only in-frame clones here, not all; method: immunoSEQ multiplex PCR. The sample gives tens of thousands of clones, around nine tenths of which show up once; 0.95% to 1.5% is in the top ten. The CDR3 totals 15 residues. Per the germline V gene, CDR1 is SEHNR and CDR2 is FQNEAQ (reference sequence). Germline trimming cut 5 bases from V and 7 bases from J; bases unmatched to any gene: 10. This sequence joins TRBV7-9 and TRBJ2-1; TRBD2 agrees at 8 bases. This clonotype was sampled from a female donor with multiple sclerosis, enrolled in a pregnancy study. Source: peripheral blood, taken in the third trimester of pregnancy. Written as DNA, the CDR3 is TGTGCCAGCAGCCCAGGACTAGCAGACCAAAATGAGCAGTTCTTC. Translating it yields CASSPGLADQNEQFF.